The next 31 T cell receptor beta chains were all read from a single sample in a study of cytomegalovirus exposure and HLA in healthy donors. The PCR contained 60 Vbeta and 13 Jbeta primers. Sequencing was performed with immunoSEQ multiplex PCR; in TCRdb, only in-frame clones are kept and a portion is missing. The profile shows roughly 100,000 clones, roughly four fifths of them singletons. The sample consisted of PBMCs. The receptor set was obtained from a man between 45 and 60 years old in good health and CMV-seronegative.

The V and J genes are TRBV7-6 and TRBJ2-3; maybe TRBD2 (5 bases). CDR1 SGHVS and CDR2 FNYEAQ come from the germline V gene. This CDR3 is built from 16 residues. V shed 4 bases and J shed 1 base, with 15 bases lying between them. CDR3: CASSSDSALRTDTQYF. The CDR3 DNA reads TGTGCCAGCAGCTCGGACTCGGCGTTACGCACAGATACGCAGTATTTT.

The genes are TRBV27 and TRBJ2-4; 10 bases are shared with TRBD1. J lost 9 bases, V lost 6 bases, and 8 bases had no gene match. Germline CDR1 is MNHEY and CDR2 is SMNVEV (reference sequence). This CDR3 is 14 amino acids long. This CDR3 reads CASSKGQGGFIQYF. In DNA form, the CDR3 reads TGTGCCAGCAGCAAAGGACAGGGGGGTTTCATTCAGTACTTC.

The DNA of the CDR3 is TGTGCCAGCAGTGAGTTGAGGGACAATGAGCAGTTCTTC. Amino acids: CASSELRDNEQFF. V is TRBV2 and J is TRBJ2-1, with D tentatively TRBD2 (5 bases). V lost 3 bases, J lost 5 bases, and 8 bases lay in between. CDR3 length equals 13 residues. CDR1 is SNHLY, CDR2 FYNNEI, per germline.

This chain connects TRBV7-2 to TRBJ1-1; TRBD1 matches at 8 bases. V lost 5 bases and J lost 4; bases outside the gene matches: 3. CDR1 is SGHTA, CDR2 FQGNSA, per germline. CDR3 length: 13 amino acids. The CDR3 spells CASSAGGGTEAFF. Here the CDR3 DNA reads TGTGCCAGCAGCGCAGGGGGCGGCACTGAAGCTTTCTTT.

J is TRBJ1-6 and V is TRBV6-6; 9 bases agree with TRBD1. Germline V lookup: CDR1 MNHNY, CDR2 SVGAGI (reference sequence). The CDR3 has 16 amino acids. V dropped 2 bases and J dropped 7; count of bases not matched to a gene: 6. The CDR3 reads CASSYAGQGSNSPLHF. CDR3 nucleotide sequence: TGTGCCAGCAGTTACGCGGGACAGGGCTCCAATTCACCCCTCCACTTT.

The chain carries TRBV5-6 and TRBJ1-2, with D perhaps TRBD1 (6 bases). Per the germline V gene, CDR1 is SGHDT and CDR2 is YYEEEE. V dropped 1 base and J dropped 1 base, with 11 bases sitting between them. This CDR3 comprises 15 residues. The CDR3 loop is CASSLRGKVNYGYTF. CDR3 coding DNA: TGTGCCAGCAGCTTGAGGGGGAAAGTTAACTATGGCTACACCTTC. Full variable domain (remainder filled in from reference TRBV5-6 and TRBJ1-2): DAGVTQSPTHLIKTRGQQVTLRCSPKSGHDTVSWYQQALGQGPQFIFQYYEEEERQRGNFPDRFSGHQFPNYSSELNVNALLLGDSALYLCASSLRGKVNYGYTFGSGTRLTVV.

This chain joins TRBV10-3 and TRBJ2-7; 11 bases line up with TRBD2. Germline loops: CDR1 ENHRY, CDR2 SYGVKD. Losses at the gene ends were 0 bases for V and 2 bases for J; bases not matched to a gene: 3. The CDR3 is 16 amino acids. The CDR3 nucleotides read TGTGCCATCAGTGAGTCGACTAGCGGGAAGACCTACGAGCAGTACTTC. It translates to CAISESTSGKTYEQYF.

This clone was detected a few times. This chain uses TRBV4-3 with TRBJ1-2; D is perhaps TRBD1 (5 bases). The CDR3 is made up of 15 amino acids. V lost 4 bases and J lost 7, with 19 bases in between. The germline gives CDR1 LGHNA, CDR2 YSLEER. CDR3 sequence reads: CASSLSERGYRGYTF. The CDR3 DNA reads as TGCGCCAGCAGCCTTTCAGAAAGGGGCTACCGTGGCTACACCTTC.

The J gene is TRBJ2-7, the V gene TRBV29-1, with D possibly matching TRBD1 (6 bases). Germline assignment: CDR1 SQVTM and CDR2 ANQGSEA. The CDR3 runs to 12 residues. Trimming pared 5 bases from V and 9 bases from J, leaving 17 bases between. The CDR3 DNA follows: TGCAGCGTTCCCGCGACCGGGACACGGCAGTACTTC. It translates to CSVPATGTRQYF.

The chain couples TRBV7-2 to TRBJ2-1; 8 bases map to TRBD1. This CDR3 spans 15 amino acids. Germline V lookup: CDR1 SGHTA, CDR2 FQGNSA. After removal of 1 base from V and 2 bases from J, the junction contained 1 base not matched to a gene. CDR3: CASSLGDRTYNEQFF. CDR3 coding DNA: TGTGCCAGCAGCTTAGGGGACAGGACCTACAATGAGCAGTTCTTC.

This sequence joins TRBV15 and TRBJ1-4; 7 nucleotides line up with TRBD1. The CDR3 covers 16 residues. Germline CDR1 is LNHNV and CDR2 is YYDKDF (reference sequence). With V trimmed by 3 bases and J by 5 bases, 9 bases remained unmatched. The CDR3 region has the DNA TGTGCCACCAGCAGGGGCCCGGGACAGAGAAATGAAAAACTGTTTTTT. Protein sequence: CATSRGPGQRNEKLFF.

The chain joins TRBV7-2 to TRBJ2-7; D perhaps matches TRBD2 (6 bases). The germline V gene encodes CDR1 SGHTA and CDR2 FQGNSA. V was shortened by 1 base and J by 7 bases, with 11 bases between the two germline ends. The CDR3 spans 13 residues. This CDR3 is CASSLDSRGEQYF. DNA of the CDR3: TGTGCCAGCAGCTTAGACTCCCGGGGGGAGCAGTACTTC.

Written as DNA, the CDR3 is TGCAGCGTCGCAGGGACTAGCGGGAGGCGAAGAGATACGCAGTATTTT. Protein sequence: CSVAGTSGRRRDTQYF. The gene calls are TRBV29-1 and TRBJ2-3, with 15 bases matching TRBD2. Trimming removed 6 bases from V and 5 bases from J; junction bases left unmatched: 9. The CDR3 sequence is 16 residues long. Germline assignment: CDR1 SQVTM and CDR2 ANQGSEA.

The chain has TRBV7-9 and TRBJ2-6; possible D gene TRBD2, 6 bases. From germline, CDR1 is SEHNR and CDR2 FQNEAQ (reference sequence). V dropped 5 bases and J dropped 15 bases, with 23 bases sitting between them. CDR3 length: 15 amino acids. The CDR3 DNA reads TGTGCCAGCAGCCGTGGGACGCTTTCTGGGGGGACCCTGACTTTC. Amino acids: CASSRGTLSGGTLTF.

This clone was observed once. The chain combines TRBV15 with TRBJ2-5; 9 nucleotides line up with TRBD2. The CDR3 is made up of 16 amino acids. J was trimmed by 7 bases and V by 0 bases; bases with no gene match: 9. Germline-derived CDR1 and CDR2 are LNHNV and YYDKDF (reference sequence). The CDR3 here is CATSRERLAERGTQYF. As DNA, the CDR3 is TGTGCCACCAGCAGAGAGAGACTAGCGGAGCGCGGGACCCAGTACTTC.

The CDR3 DNA follows: TGTGCCATTCAGGTCTACTCCGGGGGTGAGCAGTTCTTC. This codes for CAIQVYSGGEQFF. The V call is TRBV6-1, the J call TRBJ2-1; D possibly corresponds to TRBD2 (6 bases). The CDR3 sequence is 13 residues long. The V end was cut by 10 bases, the J end by 9 bases, with 19 bases between. The germline gives CDR1 MNHNS, CDR2 SASEGT.

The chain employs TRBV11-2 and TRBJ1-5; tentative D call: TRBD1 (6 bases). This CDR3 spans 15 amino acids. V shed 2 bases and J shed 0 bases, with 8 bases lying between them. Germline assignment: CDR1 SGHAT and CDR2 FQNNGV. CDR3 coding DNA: TGTGCCAGCAGCTTACAGGGGAATAGCAATCAGCCCCAGCATTTT. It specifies CASSLQGNSNQPQHF.

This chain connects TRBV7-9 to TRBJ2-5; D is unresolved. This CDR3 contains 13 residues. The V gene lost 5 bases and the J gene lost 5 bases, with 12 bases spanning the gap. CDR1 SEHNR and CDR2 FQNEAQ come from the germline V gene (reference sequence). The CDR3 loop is CASSPAGWETQYF. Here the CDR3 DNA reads TGTGCCAGCAGCCCCGCAGGTTGGGAGACCCAGTACTTC.

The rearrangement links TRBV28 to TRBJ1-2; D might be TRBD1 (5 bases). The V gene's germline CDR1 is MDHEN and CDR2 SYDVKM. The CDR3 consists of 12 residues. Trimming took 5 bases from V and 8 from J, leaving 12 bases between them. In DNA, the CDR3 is TGTGCCAGCAGTCGGGGGGGAGGAGGCTACACCTTC. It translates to CASSRGGGGYTF.

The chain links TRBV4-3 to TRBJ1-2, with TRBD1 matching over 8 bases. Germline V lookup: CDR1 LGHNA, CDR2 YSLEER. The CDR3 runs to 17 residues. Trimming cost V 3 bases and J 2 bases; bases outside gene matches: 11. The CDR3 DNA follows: TGCGCCAGCAGCCAGGATCTGGAAGGACAGGGAAACTATGGCTACACCTTC. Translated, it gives CASSQDLEGQGNYGYTF.

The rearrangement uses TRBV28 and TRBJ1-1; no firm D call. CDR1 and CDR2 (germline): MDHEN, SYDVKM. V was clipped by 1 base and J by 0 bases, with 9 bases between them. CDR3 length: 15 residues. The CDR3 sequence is CASSLSAGMNTEAFF. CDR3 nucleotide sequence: TGTGCCAGCAGTTTATCGGCGGGGATGAACACTGAAGCTTTCTTT.

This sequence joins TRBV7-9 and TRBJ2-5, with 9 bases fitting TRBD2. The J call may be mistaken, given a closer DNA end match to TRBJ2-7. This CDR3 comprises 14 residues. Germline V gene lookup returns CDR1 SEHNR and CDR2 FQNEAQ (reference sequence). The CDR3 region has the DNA TGTGCCAGCAGCTTACGGGGCGGGGGGGACGAGCAGTACTTC. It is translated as CASSLRGGGDEQYF.

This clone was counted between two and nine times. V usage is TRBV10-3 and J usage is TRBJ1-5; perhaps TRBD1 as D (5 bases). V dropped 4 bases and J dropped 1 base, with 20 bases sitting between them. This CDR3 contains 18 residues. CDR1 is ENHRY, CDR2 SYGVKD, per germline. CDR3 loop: CAISGGLLTGSSNQPQHF. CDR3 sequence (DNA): TGTGCCATCAGTGGGGGACTTCTCACCGGGTCAAGCAATCAGCCCCAGCATTTT.

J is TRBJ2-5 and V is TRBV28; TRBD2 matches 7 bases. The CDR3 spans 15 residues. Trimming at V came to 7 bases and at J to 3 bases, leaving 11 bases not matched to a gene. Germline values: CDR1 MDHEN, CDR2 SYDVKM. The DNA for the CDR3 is TGTGCCAGCACCTCGAGTTCGGGACTAAAAGAGACCCAGTACTTC. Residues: CASTSSSGLKETQYF.

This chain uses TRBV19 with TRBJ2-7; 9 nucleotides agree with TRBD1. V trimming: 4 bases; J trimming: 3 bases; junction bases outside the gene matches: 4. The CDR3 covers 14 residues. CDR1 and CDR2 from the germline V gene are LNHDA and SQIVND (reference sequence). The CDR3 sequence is CASSTNRGLYEQYF. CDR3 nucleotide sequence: TGTGCCAGTAGTACCAACAGGGGGCTCTACGAGCAGTACTTC.

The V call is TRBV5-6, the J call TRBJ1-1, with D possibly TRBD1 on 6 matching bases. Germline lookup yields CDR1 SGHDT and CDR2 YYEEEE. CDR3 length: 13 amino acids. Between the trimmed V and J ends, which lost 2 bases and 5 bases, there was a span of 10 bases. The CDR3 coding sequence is TGTGCCAGCAGCTTTCCAGGGGAAACTGAAGCTTTCTTT. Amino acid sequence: CASSFPGETEAFF.

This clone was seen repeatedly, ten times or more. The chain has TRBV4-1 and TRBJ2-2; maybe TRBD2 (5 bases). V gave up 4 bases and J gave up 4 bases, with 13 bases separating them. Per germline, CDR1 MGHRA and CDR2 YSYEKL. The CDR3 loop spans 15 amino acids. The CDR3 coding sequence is TGCGCCAGCAGCCCCCTGGCGGGCTCCACCGGGGAGCTGTTTTTT. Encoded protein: CASSPLAGSTGELFF.

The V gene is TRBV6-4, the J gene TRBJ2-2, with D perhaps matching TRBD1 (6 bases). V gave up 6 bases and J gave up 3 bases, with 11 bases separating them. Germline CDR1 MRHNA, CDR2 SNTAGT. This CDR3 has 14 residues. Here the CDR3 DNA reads TGTGCCAGCAGCCCGGACAGCTACACCGGGGAGCTGTTTTTT. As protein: CASSPDSYTGELFF.

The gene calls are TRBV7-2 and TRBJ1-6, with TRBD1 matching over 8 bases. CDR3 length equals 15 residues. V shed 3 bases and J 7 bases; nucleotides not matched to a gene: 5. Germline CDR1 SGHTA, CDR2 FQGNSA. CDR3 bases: TGTGCCAGCAGCTTTCGGACAGGGTTAAATTCACCCCTCCACTTT. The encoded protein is CASSFRTGLNSPLHF.

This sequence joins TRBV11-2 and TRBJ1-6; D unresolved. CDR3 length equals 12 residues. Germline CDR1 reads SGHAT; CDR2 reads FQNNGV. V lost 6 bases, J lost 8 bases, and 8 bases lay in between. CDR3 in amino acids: CASRRGDSPLHF. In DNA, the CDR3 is TGTGCCAGCAGGAGAGGCGATTCACCCCTCCACTTT.

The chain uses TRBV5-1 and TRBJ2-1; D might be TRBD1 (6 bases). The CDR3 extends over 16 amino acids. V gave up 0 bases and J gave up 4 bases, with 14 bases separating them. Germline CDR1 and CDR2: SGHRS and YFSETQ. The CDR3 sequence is CASSLVPDRFYNEQFF. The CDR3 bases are TGCGCCAGCAGCTTGGTGCCGGACAGATTTTACAATGAGCAGTTCTTC.